This is a list of T cell receptor beta chains from one sample in a study of Ad26.COV2.S vaccination and SARS-CoV-2 variants. Profiled with immunoSEQ multiplex PCR; TCRdb holds only in-frame clones, not every one. The table shows 300,000 to 500,000 clones, with approximately 86% occurring only once. The material sequenced was peripheral blood, taken in a trial of Ad26.COV2.S vaccine versus placebo. These receptors originate from a person between 18 and 59 years old who received the Ad26.COV2.S COVID-19 vaccine or a placebo. Both conserved end residues are part of each CDR3. The order of the fields is clone size, J gene, D gene, V gene, CDR3 length, CDR3 DNA, CDR3 protein. D genes are given only for firm matches. Size is omitted from some rows. Given values are once, few, many or a class for expanded clones.

NA,TRBJ2-6,NA,TRBV18,18,TGTGCCAGCTCACTTCAGGCCAGGGCCCTCTCTGGGGCCAACGTCCTGACTTTC,CASSLQARALSGANVLTF
NA,TRBJ1-4,NA,TRBV5-1,16,TGCGCCAGCAGCTTGGCCGGGACGGCTACTAATGAAAAACTGTTTTTT,CASSLAGTATNEKLFF
NA,TRBJ1-1,NA,TRBV9,13,TGTGCCACCGCGACCATTTCGGACACTGAAGCTTTCTTT,CATATISDTEAFF
once,TRBJ2-1,TRBD1,TRBV10-3,18,TGTGCCATCAGTGAACACAGGGGGAAAATCCTCTCCTACAATGAGCAGTTCTTC,CAISEHRGKILSYNEQFF
NA,TRBJ1-2,TRBD1,TRBV5-1,16,TGCGCCAGCAGCGCCCACTCCGGGACAGGGGGCGCAGACTACACCTTC,CASSAHSGTGGADYTF
few,TRBJ2-5,NA,TRBV6-5,14,TGTGCCAGCAATTCTCGGGGGGCCCAAGAGACCCAGTACTTC,CASNSRGAQETQYF
NA,TRBJ2-1,NA,TRBV18,11,TGTGCCAGCTCACCCTTGGAAGAGCAGTTCTTC,CASSPLEEQFF
few,TRBJ1-5,NA,TRBV5-5,15,TGTGCCAGCAGCGGACCGGGCCCGACGGGTCAGCCCCAGCATTTT,CASSGPGPTGQPQHF
NA,TRBJ1-2,NA,TRBV4-3,13,TGCGCCAGCAGCCAAGTGCTGATGTCTGGGTACACCTTC,CASSQVLMSGYTF
NA,TRBJ2-4,NA,TRBV5-1,14,TGCGCCAGCAGCGCGGAAGGAGCCAAAAACATTCAGTACTTC,CASSAEGAKNIQYF
NA,TRBJ2-7,TRBD1,TRBV5-5,14,TGTGCCAGCAGGTTTTCGGGACAGTACTACGAGCAGTACTTC,CASRFSGQYYEQYF
once,TRBJ2-5,NA,TRBV2,13,TGTGCCAGCAGTTATCTGGCGGGGGAGACCCAGTACTTC,CASSYLAGETQYF
NA,TRBJ2-4,NA,TRBV7-2,13,TGTGCCAGCAGCTTATACGGAGGCAACATTCAGTACTTC,CASSLYGGNIQYF
NA,TRBJ2-3,TRBD1,TRBV2,15,TGTGCCAGCAGAAGGACAGGACAACCAACAGATACGCAGTATTTT,CASRRTGQPTDTQYF
NA,TRBJ1-6,NA,TRBV5-1,14,TGCGCCAGCAGCTCCGGGACGTCGAATTCACCCCTCCACTTT,CASSSGTSNSPLHF
NA,TRBJ1-1,NA,TRBV5-1,15,TGCGCCAGCAGCTTGGCCTTGGGGACGGGAACTGAAGCTTTCTTT,CASSLALGTGTEAFF
NA,TRBJ2-5,NA,TRBV4-1,15,TGCGCCAGCAGCCAAGTTTCGGGGGGCGAAGAGACCCAGTACTTC,CASSQVSGGEETQYF
NA,TRBJ1-2,NA,TRBV6-4,16,TGTGCCAGCAGTGCCAATCACCAGGGGAGCCTCTATGGCTACACCTTC,CASSANHQGSLYGYTF
NA,TRBJ1-2,NA,TRBV7-2,16,TGTGCCAGCAGCTTAGGAGGTTCAGGGGATAACTATGGCTACACCTTC,CASSLGGSGDNYGYTF
NA,TRBJ1-1,NA,TRBV5-6,11,TGTGCCAGCAGCAGCTACAGTGAAGCTTTCTTT,CASSSYSEAFF
NA,TRBJ1-1,NA,TRBV3-1/TRBV3-2,12,TGTGCCAGCAGCCAAGGTGACTCTCGAGCTTTCTTT,CASSQGDSRAFF
NA,TRBJ1-3,NA,TRBV5-4,16,TGTGCCAGCAGCCCGGGGACACCCGACTCTGGAAACACCATATATTTT,CASSPGTPDSGNTIYF
NA,TRBJ2-1,NA,TRBV4-2,11,TGTGCCAGCAGCCCTGGGGTTGAGCAGTTCTTC,CASSPGVEQFF
NA,TRBJ2-1,TRBD2,TRBV20-1,14,TGCAGTGCTTGTGACGGGGGGGCCCGCAATGAGCAGTTCTTC,CSACDGGARNEQFF
NA,TRBJ1-4,NA,TRBV6-1,14,TGTGCCAGCAGTGATTGGGCAACTAATGAAAAACTGTTTTTT,CASSDWATNEKLFF
NA,TRBJ2-3,NA,TRBV2,16,TGTGCCAGCAGTGAAGCCCTTGGCCCAAGACCAGATACGCAGTATTTT,CASSEALGPRPDTQYF
NA,TRBJ2-1,TRBD1,TRBV7-2,15,TGTGCCAGCAGCCAACAGGGGATACGGGACAATGAGCAGTTCTTC,CASSQQGIRDNEQFF
NA,TRBJ2-7,NA,TRBV20-1,11,TGCAGTGCTAGGGTAGTGCACGAGCAGTACTTC,CSARVVHEQYF
NA,TRBJ1-3,NA,TRBV11-2,12,TGTGCCAGCAGTCGGATTGGAAACACCATATATTTT,CASSRIGNTIYF
NA,TRBJ2-1,TRBD1,TRBV15,16,TGTGCCACCAGCAGAGCTGGAGGACAGGCTTACAATGAGCAGTTCTTC,CATSRAGGQAYNEQFF
once,TRBJ1-2,NA,TRBV4-1,15,TGCGCCAGCAGCGCCCCCGGGACAAAGAACTATGGCTACACCTTC,CASSAPGTKNYGYTF
NA,TRBJ2-2,NA,TRBV2,12,TGTGCCAGCACAGAAAACACCGGGGAGCTGTTTTTT,CASTENTGELFF
NA,TRBJ1-1,TRBD1,TRBV28,15,TGTGCCAGCAGTCTACATGCTCCAGGGGGCACTGAAGCTTTCTTT,CASSLHAPGGTEAFF
NA,TRBJ2-5,NA,TRBV2,17,TGTGCCAGCAGTGGAAGTCGGGCAGGGGAGCGGCAAGAGACCCAGTACTTC,CASSGSRAGERQETQYF
NA,TRBJ2-7,TRBD1,TRBV5-6,17,TGTGCCAGCAGCTTGAGCGCGTCGGGGACAGGGGCCTACGAGCAGTACTTC,CASSLSASGTGAYEQYF
NA,TRBJ2-3,NA,TRBV5-4,13,TGTGCCAGCAGCGTGACAGACACAGATACGCAGTATTTT,CASSVTDTDTQYF
NA,TRBJ2-1,TRBD2,TRBV7-2,16,TGTGCCAGCAGCTTAGATCGCGGGGGAAACTACAATGAGCAGTTCTTC,CASSLDRGGNYNEQFF
NA,TRBJ1-2,TRBD1,TRBV6-5,13,TGTGCCAGCAGGGACGACAGGGGCTATGGCTACACCTTC,CASRDDRGYGYTF
NA,TRBJ1-3,NA,TRBV19,16,TGTGCCAGTATCAAGCGGGGGGAGACCTCTGGAAACACCATATATTTT,CASIKRGETSGNTIYF
once,TRBJ1-5,NA,TRBV7-9,19,TGTGCCAGCAGCTCAGGCGGGGTCGTCGGGCCCTCTCGGAATCAGCCCCAGCATTTT,CASSSGGVVGPSRNQPQHF
NA,TRBJ2-7,TRBD1,TRBV6-1,15,TGTGCCAGCAGTGAAGTGGTAAGAGACAGGGGAGAGCAATACTTC,CASSEVVRDRGEQYF
NA,TRBJ1-1,TRBD1,TRBV7-9,15,TGTGCCAGCAGCCACACGGACAGGGTGGGAACTGAAGCTTTCTTT,CASSHTDRVGTEAFF
NA,TRBJ1-5,NA,TRBV18,14,TGTGCCAGCTCACCACCTGAGATCTCTCAGCCCCAGCATTTT,CASSPPEISQPQHF
NA,TRBJ1-1,NA,TRBV5-1,15,TGCGCCAGCAGCTTGGGGGTCACAGCGAACACTGAAGCTTTCTTT,CASSLGVTANTEAFF
once,TRBJ2-7,NA,TRBV18,14,TGTGCCAGCTCAGATAGGGACTTACCCTACGAGCAGTACTTC,CASSDRDLPYEQYF
NA,TRBJ2-1,TRBD2,TRBV19,15,TGTGCCAGTAGTATAAGTGCGGGGGGGAACAATGAGCAGTTCTTC,CASSISAGGNNEQFF
NA,TRBJ1-1,NA,TRBV11-2,14,TGTGCCAGCAGCTTAGCTGGGAATCCCACTGAAGCTTTCTTT,CASSLAGNPTEAFF
NA,TRBJ1-1,NA,TRBV11-2,13,TGTGCCAGCAGCTTAGGCGCGCTCGCTGAAGCTTTCTTT,CASSLGALAEAFF
NA,TRBJ2-7,NA,TRBV5-5,14,TGTGCCAGCAGCTACGGCGGTCTCGCCGACGAGCAGTACTTC,CASSYGGLADEQYF
NA,TRBJ1-2,NA,TRBV7-8,16,TGTGCCAGCAGCTTAGTCGGGGGACTCTATAACTATGGCTACACCTTC,CASSLVGGLYNYGYTF
once,TRBJ2-1,TRBD2,TRBV5-5,16,TGTGCCAGCAGACCTCCCGGGAAGCGGGGGGGGGATGAGCAGTTCTTC,CASRPPGKRGGDEQFF
NA,TRBJ1-5,NA,TRBV30,14,TGTGCCTGGAGTGTGGGCTATAGCAATCAGCCCCAGCATTTT,CAWSVGYSNQPQHF
NA,TRBJ1-2,NA,TRBV19,12,TGTGCCAGTAGCCCAAGTTACTATGGCTACACCTTC,CASSPSYYGYTF